This TCR beta chain was captured by sequencing in a study of identical twins. Per the germline V gene, CDR1 is SQVTM and CDR2 is ANQGSEA. The CDR3 is 14 residues long. V was shortened by 7 bases and J by 0 bases, with 13 bases between the two germline ends. Whole-study results and caveats: Conclusions came from cross-sectional statistical analysis, not from following the same donors.

This clonotype was observed many times. No antigen is known for it. Unique molecular identifiers were present on cDNA, and template switching added a universal primer site. TCRdb itself ran the 5' RACE reads through MiXCR, one entry per CDR3 protein. Among some 300,000 distinct CDR3 sequences listed, over 9% were seen once. This same sample was also part of a study on yellow fever vaccine responses in identical twins. Per that study: In identical twins, vaccine T cell responses appeared partly shared and partly individual.

The gene calls are TRBV29-1 and TRBJ2-1; D is perhaps TRBD2 (5 bases). The TCR was taken from a woman between 18 and 29 years old in good health. The source material was CD8+ T cells sorted from blood. The CDR3 region is CSGGRGGSYNEQFF. As DNA, the CDR3 is TGCAGCGGAGGACGGGGTGGCTCCTACAATGAGCAGTTCTTC.